The rows below give T cell receptor beta chains drawn from one sample of a study of cytomegalovirus exposure and HLA in healthy donors. The assay was immunoSEQ multiplex PCR, and TCRdb's table has in-frame clones only and misses some. Among about 130,000 clones listed, 65% to 75% were seen once. Material: PBMCs. The receptor set was obtained from a man in his forties in good health and CMV-seropositive. Each CDR3 is given with its conserved first and last residue. A D gene is named only where the DNA matches it firmly. Clone size, where shown, is once, few, many, or a class for clones that have expanded.

d_gene	v_gene	abundance	j_gene	CDR3aa	CDR3nt
.	TRBV9	.	TRBJ2-7	CASSVHQRTYEQYF	TGTGCCAGCAGCGTCCATCAGAGGACCTACGAGCAGTACTTC
.	TRBV6-1	.	TRBJ1-4	CASSQAINEKLFF	TGTGCCAGCAGCCAGGCTATCAATGAAAAACTGTTTTTT
.	TRBV19	.	TRBJ1-1	CASSLQGRVYTEAFF	TGTGCCAGTAGCCTTCAGGGCCGGGTGTACACTGAAGCTTTCTTT
.	TRBV5-3	.	TRBJ2-1	CARRQPRQGLDNEQFF	TGTGCCAGAAGGCAGCCTAGGCAGGGTCTGGACAATGAGCAGTTCTTC
TRBD1	TRBV27	.	TRBJ2-7	CASSPWGTGVEQYF	TGTGCCAGCAGTCCTTGGGGGACAGGGGTTGAGCAGTACTTC
TRBD2	TRBV28	.	TRBJ2-1	CASSSLPGLAGDEQFF	TGTGCCAGCAGTTCCCTGCCGGGACTAGCGGGAGACGAGCAGTTCTTC
.	TRBV28	.	TRBJ1-2	CASSLWRGGGYYGYTF	TGTGCCAGCAGTTTATGGAGGGGAGGGGGATACTATGGCTACACCTTC
.	TRBV27	.	TRBJ2-3	CASSFRGASTDTQYF	TGTGCCAGCAGTTTCAGGGGCGCAAGCACAGATACGCAGTATTTT
.	TRBV7-7	once	TRBJ2-7	CASSPRAGSDEQYF	TGTGCTAGCAGCCCCAGGGCAGGGTCAGACGAGCAGTACTTC
.	TRBV29-1	.	TRBJ1-2	CSVDRGGVGYTF	TGCAGCGTTGATCGTGGGGGGGTTGGCTACACCTTC
.	TRBV4-2	.	TRBJ2-3	CASSQGLDNFLDTQYF	TGTGCCAGCAGCCAAGGTTTAGACAATTTTCTAGATACGCAGTATTTT
.	TRBV5-1	.	TRBJ1-3	CASSSAGAGNTIYF	TGCGCCAGCAGCTCAGCAGGCGCTGGAAACACCATATATTTT
.	TRBV5-1	.	TRBJ2-2	CASREHQGFTGELFF	TGCGCCAGCAGGGAACACCAGGGGTTCACCGGGGAGCTGTTTTTT
TRBD1	TRBV6-1	.	TRBJ2-5	CASSIAQGAETQYF	TGTGCCAGCAGTATAGCACAGGGGGCCGAGACCCAGTACTTC
.	TRBV28	.	TRBJ1-3	CASRESGNTIYF	TGTGCCAGCCGAGAATCTGGAAACACCATATATTTT
.	TRBV9	.	TRBJ1-1	CASSVGGPNTEAFF	TGTGCCAGCAGCGTAGGGGGCCCCAACACTGAAGCTTTCTTT
.	TRBV19	.	TRBJ1-3	CASSMRTGNTIYF	TGTGCCAGTAGTATGAGAACTGGAAACACCATATATTTT
TRBD2	TRBV27	once	TRBJ2-7	CASSLGSGATYEQYF	TGTGCCAGCAGTTTAGGAAGCGGGGCCACCTACGAGCAGTACTTC
.	TRBV7-9	.	TRBJ2-7	CASTLAGPGLGEQYF	TGTGCCAGCACCCTCGCTGGCCCAGGGCTGGGCGAGCAGTACTTC
.	TRBV7-2	.	TRBJ2-7	CASSSPGLLSYEQYF	TGTGCCAGCAGCTCCCCAGGGCTCCTCTCCTACGAGCAGTACTTC
TRBD2	TRBV5-6	.	TRBJ2-7	CASSRGSSYEQYF	TGTGCCAGCAGCCGCGGGAGCTCCTACGAGCAGTACTTC
TRBD2	TRBV15	.	TRBJ2-3	CATSRVREGTDTQYF	TGTGCCACCAGCAGAGTACGGGAGGGAACAGATACGCAGTATTTT
.	TRBV27	few	TRBJ1-1	CASSLSYDTNTEAFF	TGTGCCAGCAGTTTATCGTACGACACAAACACTGAAGCTTTCTTT
TRBD2	TRBV18	.	TRBJ2-3	CASSPERGGSTDTQYF	TGTGCCAGCTCACCTGAGCGGGGGGGATCCACAGATACGCAGTATTTT
TRBD1	TRBV28	.	TRBJ2-7	CASRTPGQGKKVWDEQYF	TGTGCCAGCCGAACACCGGGACAGGGCAAAAAGGTCTGGGACGAGCAGTACTTC
TRBD2	TRBV2	.	TRBJ2-7	CASSPGPSGAREQYF	TGTGCCAGCAGTCCCGGCCCTAGCGGGGCTCGAGAGCAGTACTTC
TRBD1	TRBV6-5	.	TRBJ2-5	CASSYVSGQGVKTQYF	TGTGCCAGCAGTTATGTTTCGGGACAGGGGGTAAAGACCCAGTACTTC
.	TRBV5-1	.	TRBJ1-3	CASSLAGSSGNTIYF	TGCGCCAGCAGCTTGGCCGGGTCCTCTGGAAACACCATATATTTT
TRBD1	TRBV28	.	TRBJ1-5	CASSKDRGNQPQHF	TGTGCCAGCAGCAAAGACAGGGGAAATCAGCCCCAGCATTTT
.	TRBV29-1	.	TRBJ1-2	CSVVSPGEGNYGYTF	TGCAGCGTTGTTAGCCCAGGGGAGGGTAACTATGGCTACACCTTC
TRBD2	TRBV9	.	TRBJ2-3	CASSVEASGGSSTDTQYF	TGTGCCAGCAGCGTAGAGGCTAGCGGGGGGTCTAGCACAGATACGCAGTATTTT
.	TRBV5-1	.	TRBJ2-1	CASSLGGGIFYNEQFF	TGCGCCAGCAGCTTGGGTGGCGGAATCTTCTACAATGAGCAGTTCTTC
.	TRBV28	.	TRBJ1-2	CASSTQLISNYGYTF	TGTGCCAGCAGTACCCAACTAATTTCTAACTATGGCTACACCTTC
TRBD2	TRBV5-1	.	TRBJ2-1	CASSLAGGIAYNEQFF	TGCGCCAGCAGCTTGGCGGGGGGGATCGCCTACAATGAGCAGTTCTTC